What follows are 24 T cell receptor beta chains derived from one specimen sequenced in a study of tissue T cells after allogeneic stem cell transplantation. Measured with immunoSEQ multiplex PCR; TCRdb has only the in-frame clones, and not every one. The table has 35,000 to 50,000 clones, roughly 92% seen once. Sequencing used blood, obtained before transplantation. The receptors were gathered from a woman aged 35-75 years who later had graft-versus-host disease after an allogeneic stem cell transplant.

The chain joins TRBV9 to TRBJ2-5, with 7 bases aligning to TRBD2. Germline-derived CDR1 and CDR2 are SGDLS and YYNGEE. The V gene end was trimmed by 3 bases and the J gene end by 4 bases; junction bases not matched to a gene: 9. This CDR3 region has 15 residues. CDR3 protein: CASSAMTSNGETQYF. For the CDR3, the DNA is TGTGCCAGCAGCGCGATGACTAGCAACGGAGAGACCCAGTACTTC.

The chain couples TRBV20-1 to TRBJ1-2; possible D gene TRBD1, 5 bases. The V end was cut by 5 bases, the J end by 4 bases, with 8 bases between. Germline V CDR1 and CDR2: DFQATT, SNEGSKA (reference sequence). The CDR3 is 11 amino acids. The CDR3 spells CSAQTGYGYTF. The CDR3 DNA follows: TGCAGTGCTCAAACAGGCTATGGCTACACCTTC.

The rearrangement uses TRBV29-1 and TRBJ1-1; 9 positions agree with TRBD1. The V gene end was trimmed by 7 bases and the J gene end by 5 bases; junction bases not matched to a gene: 8. The germline V gene has CDR1 SQVTM and CDR2 ANQGSEA. This CDR3 has 13 residues. The CDR3 reads CSAFTGGETEAFF. The DNA for the CDR3 is TGCAGCGCCTTCACAGGGGGCGAGACTGAAGCTTTCTTT.

The rearrangement uses TRBV3-1 (or the pseudogene TRBV3-2) and TRBJ1-2, with 7 positions matching TRBD1. Germline CDR1 LGHDT, CDR2 YNNKEL (reference sequence). The CDR3 spans 14 residues. V dropped 4 bases and J dropped 8; count of bases not matched to a gene: 10. The DNA of the CDR3 is TGTGCCAGCAGCCTACCGGGACAGTCCAAAGGCTACACCTTC. Translated, it gives CASSLPGQSKGYTF.

This clone was recorded once. This chain links TRBV2 with TRBJ2-2; D is unresolved. Trimming pared 5 bases from V and 4 bases from J, leaving 8 bases between. The CDR3 runs 13 residues. Germline CDR1 SNHLY, CDR2 FYNNEI. The DNA of the CDR3 is TGTGCCAGCAGTATAAGGTTCACCGGGGAGCTGTTTTTT. This translates into CASSIRFTGELFF.

This chain joins TRBV2 and TRBJ1-1; D is perhaps TRBD1 (6 bases). Germline values: CDR1 SNHLY, CDR2 FYNNEI. The CDR3 is 14 residues long. V lost 1 base and J 0 bases, leaving 6 bases between the germline ends. The DNA for the CDR3 is TGTGCCAGCAGTGAAGGGACAGTGAACACTGAAGCTTTCTTT. It specifies CASSEGTVNTEAFF.

The sample holds a few counts of this clone. The chain recombines TRBV12-3 or TRBV12-4 with TRBJ1-1; unclear D gene. This CDR3 spans 12 amino acids. Trimming took 5 bases from V and 1 from J, leaving 5 bases between them. CDR3 in DNA: TGTGCCAGCAGTAGACAGAACACTGAAGCTTTCTTT. Amino acids: CASSRQNTEAFF.

The genes are TRBV6-6 and TRBJ1-2; D possibly corresponds to TRBD1 (6 bases). The length of the CDR3 is 15 residues. Germline V CDR1 and CDR2: MNHNY, SVGAGI (reference sequence). The ends were cut back, 3 bases at V and 2 bases at J, with 13 bases in the middle. CDR3: CASSYKPDSNYGYTF. DNA of the CDR3: TGTGCCAGCAGTTATAAACCGGACAGCAACTATGGCTACACCTTC.

V is TRBV5-6 and J is TRBJ2-1, with D perhaps TRBD1 (6 bases). The CDR3 has 12 amino acids. Between the trimmed V and J ends, which lost 0 bases and 12 bases, there was a span of 10 bases. CDR1 SGHDT and CDR2 YYEEEE come from the germline V gene. CDR3 region: CASSLGGPRQFF. The CDR3 DNA follows: TGTGCCAGCAGCTTGGGGGGGCCCCGGCAGTTCTTC.

The chain uses TRBV9 and TRBJ2-6; perhaps D is TRBD1 or TRBD2 (6 bases each). The CDR3 consists of 15 residues. Germline assignment: CDR1 SGDLS and CDR2 YYNGEE. V lost 4 bases to trimming and J lost 4 bases, with 12 bases between them. This CDR3 is CASSTGGGGANVLTF. The CDR3 nucleotides read TGTGCCAGCAGCACCGGGGGCGGCGGGGCCAACGTCCTGACTTTC. The entire variable domain, with the rest obtained from reference TRBV9 and TRBJ2-6, is as follows: DSGVTQTPKHLITATGQRVTLRCSPRSGDLSVYWYQQSLDQGLQFLIQYYNGEERAKGNILERFSAQQFPDLHSELNLSSLELGDSALYFCASSTGGGGANVLTFGAGSRLTVL.

As regards this clone: Relative to the germline gene, one junction end is altered; a read error may explain this. This sequence joins TRBV6-6 and TRBJ2-7; 9 bases fit TRBD1. CDR3 length: 15 amino acids. Germline V CDR1 and CDR2: MNHNY, SVGAGI (reference sequence). This CDR3 is CASSYGTGLSHEQYF. DNA of the CDR3: TGTGCCAGCAGTTACGGGACAGGGCTCTCCCACGAGCAGTACTTC.

J is TRBJ1-2 and V is TRBV12-5, with 10 bases fitting TRBD1. The germline gives CDR1 LGHNT, CDR2 FRNRAP. The CDR3 length is 16 residues. Trimming cost V 6 bases and J 7 bases; bases outside gene matches: 14. DNA for the CDR3: TGTGCTAGTGGCCGAGGACAGGGGGTGGTTGGAGTTGGCTACACCTTC. It specifies CASGRGQGVVGVGYTF.

The V and J genes are TRBV6-5 and TRBJ2-7, with 8 positions matching TRBD1. V dropped 4 bases and J dropped 2; count of bases not matched to a gene: 7. The CDR3 length is 15 residues. Germline values: CDR1 MNHEY, CDR2 SVGAGI. CDR3 residues: CASSSTGTGPYEQYF. CDR3 coding DNA: TGTGCCAGCAGTTCCACCGGGACAGGCCCCTACGAGCAGTACTTC.

The chain employs TRBV27 and TRBJ1-2; TRBD1 might be the D (5 bases). Germline loops: CDR1 MNHEY, CDR2 SMNVEV (reference sequence). The germline V and J ends were trimmed by 5 bases and 4 bases, with 11 bases remaining between them. This CDR3 comprises 13 residues. This CDR3 reads CASSVTGRYGYTF. The CDR3 nucleotides read TGTGCCAGCAGTGTCACAGGCCGCTATGGCTACACCTTC.

The genes are TRBV18 and TRBJ2-2; 9 bases agree with TRBD1. The germline CDR1 and CDR2 sequences are KGHSH and LQKENI. The CDR3 sequence is 18 residues long. The V and J ends lost 3 bases and 2 bases, in that order; junction bases with no gene match: 10. CDR3 loop: CASSPHPPGQGNTGELFF. DNA of the CDR3: TGTGCCAGCTCACCTCATCCACCGGGACAGGGAAACACCGGGGAGCTGTTTTTT.

The chain couples TRBV14 to TRBJ2-3; D uncertain. V lost 1 base, J lost 1 base, and 9 bases lay in between. This CDR3 region has 15 residues. Looked up from germline, CDR1 is SGHDN and CDR2 is FVKESK. CDR3 loop: CASSQVRLGTDTQYF. CDR3 nucleotide sequence: TGTGCCAGCAGCCAAGTACGTTTGGGCACAGATACGCAGTATTTT.

The chain links TRBV5-1 to TRBJ1-6; D is undetermined. Trimming took off 1 base at V and 5 bases at J, with 4 bases between the two ends. The CDR3 is 13 amino acids. Germline assignment: CDR1 SGHRS and CDR2 YFSETQ. CDR3 amino acids: CASSLIHNSPLHF. Written as DNA, the CDR3 is TGCGCCAGCAGCTTGATCCATAATTCACCCCTCCACTTT.

CDR3 DNA: TGTGCCACCAGTCCGGGACAGCTATACGAGCAGTACTTC. As protein: CATSPGQLYEQYF. The chain carries TRBV15 and TRBJ2-7; 7 nucleotides align to TRBD1. Trimming removed 6 bases from V and 4 bases from J; junction bases left unmatched: 6. CDR3 length: 13 amino acids. Germline assignment: CDR1 LNHNV and CDR2 YYDKDF (reference sequence). Together with reference TRBV15 and TRBJ2-7, the CDR3 gives the full variable domain: DAMVIQNPRYQVTQFGKPVTLSCSQTLNHNVMYWYQQKSSQAPKLLFHYYDKDFNNEADTPDNFQSRRPNTSFCFLDIRSPGLGDTAMYLCATSPGQLYEQYFGPGTRLTVT.

The genes are TRBV28 and TRBJ2-1; D is perhaps TRBD1 (7 bases). Germline loops: CDR1 MDHEN, CDR2 SYDVKM. The CDR3 contains 19 residues. Trimming removed 8 bases from V and 3 bases from J, with 29 bases in between. The CDR3 region is CASESPQGGGVALYNEQFF. The CDR3 DNA follows: TGTGCCAGCGAATCTCCTCAGGGGGGCGGGGTCGCGCTCTACAATGAGCAGTTCTTC.

This chain uses TRBV6-1 with TRBJ1-6; D remains ambiguous. CDR1 is MNHNS, CDR2 SASEGT, per germline. V gave up 0 bases and J gave up 4 bases, with 13 bases separating them. This CDR3 is built from 17 residues. CDR3 DNA sequence: TGTGCCAGCAGTGAAGCAAGGATGGGTCAATATAATTCACCCCTCCACTTT. Translated, it gives CASSEARMGQYNSPLHF.

The rearrangement links TRBV19 to TRBJ2-1; the match to TRBD2 covers 8 bases. The CDR3 totals 14 residues. The ends lost 7 bases at V and 9 bases at J; junction bases unmatched: 11. Germline V gene data show CDR1 as LNHDA and CDR2 as SQIVND (reference sequence). The CDR3 reads CASKTSARVREQFF. The CDR3, as DNA: TGTGCCAGTAAGACTAGCGCGAGGGTACGTGAGCAGTTCTTC.

The rearrangement joins TRBV28 to TRBJ2-1; 14 bases align to TRBD2. V was pared by 6 bases and J by 8 bases, with 6 bases of the junction left unmatched. Germline CDR1 MDHEN, CDR2 SYDVKM. The length of the CDR3 is 15 residues. CDR3: CASREPGLAGDEQFF. In nucleotides, the CDR3 is TGTGCCAGCAGGGAGCCGGGACTAGCGGGAGATGAGCAGTTCTTC.

The rearrangement uses TRBV28 and TRBJ2-2; maybe TRBD1 (5 bases). The germline V gene has CDR1 MDHEN and CDR2 SYDVKM. V was clipped by 3 bases and J by 6 bases, with 14 bases between them. The CDR3 runs to 15 residues. CDR3 loop: CASSFRGLSAGELFF. DNA for the CDR3: TGTGCCAGCAGTTTTAGGGGCCTAAGCGCCGGGGAGCTGTTTTTT.

The J gene is TRBJ1-5, the V gene TRBV7-2, with a tentative D call TRBD1 (6 bases). V was clipped by 3 bases and J by 7 bases, with 13 bases between them. The CDR3 is 14 residues long. The germline gives CDR1 SGHTA, CDR2 FQGNSA. DNA of the CDR3: TGTGCCAGCAGCTTTAATACAGGGAACCAGCCCCAGCATTTT. It translates to CASSFNTGNQPQHF.